This entry lists 28 T cell receptor beta chains sequenced from one sample in a study of shared clonotypes between healthy human individuals. Selected positively for CCR7 and CD45RO-negative, naive CD8 cells excluded terminally differentiated effector memory CD45RA+ cells. Using immunoSEQ multiplex PCR, the repertoire was profiled, and TCRdb retains in-frame clones only, with some absent. The sample yields 2 million or so clones, roughly 94% seen once. The sample consisted of naive CD8+ T cells sorted from blood. These receptors all stem from a man aged 18 to 30 in good health.

The V gene is TRBV29-1, the J gene TRBJ1-1, with 7 bases that match TRBD1. The CDR3 has 13 amino acids. J gave up 5 bases and V 3 bases, and 6 bases lay outside the gene matches. Per germline, CDR1 SQVTM and CDR2 ANQGSEA. The CDR3 protein is CSVDRQGGTEAFF. DNA of the CDR3: TGCAGCGTTGATCGACAGGGAGGAACTGAAGCTTTCTTT.

V gene TRBV5-5 combines with J gene TRBJ2-1; no reliable D call. The CDR3 totals 12 residues. CDR1 SGHKS and CDR2 YYEKEE come from the germline V gene (reference sequence). V was shortened by 3 bases and J by 6 bases, with 7 bases between the two germline ends. CDR3: CASSSGPNEQFF. For the CDR3, the DNA is TGTGCCAGCAGCTCCGGGCCCAATGAGCAGTTCTTC.

The CDR3 nucleotides read TGTGCCAGCAGCTGGGTGAACACTGAAGCTTTCTTT. Its protein is CASSWVNTEAFF. The rearrangement links TRBV7-2 to TRBJ1-1; D remains ambiguous. The CDR3 sequence is 12 residues long. Trimming left V 4 bases short and J 0 bases short, with 3 bases between. CDR1 is SGHTA and CDR2 is FQGNSA in the germline V gene.

The gene calls are TRBV29-1 and TRBJ1-4; D remains ambiguous. V was pared by 7 bases and J by 3 bases, with 15 bases between. The CDR3 contains 14 residues. Looked up from germline, CDR1 is SQVTM and CDR2 is ANQGSEA. The CDR3 reads CSGRDEGANEKLFF. The DNA of the CDR3 is TGCAGCGGACGCGACGAGGGAGCTAATGAAAAACTGTTTTTT.

This clone appeared once. The gene calls are TRBV27 and TRBJ2-1, with D tentatively TRBD1 or TRBD2 (5 bases each). V lost 5 bases and J 4 bases, leaving 21 bases between the germline ends. The CDR3 totals 17 residues. CDR1 and CDR2 from the germline V gene are MNHEY and SMNVEV (reference sequence). This chain's CDR3 is CASSIIDREGPYNEQFF. The CDR3, as DNA: TGTGCCAGCAGTATAATCGACAGAGAGGGACCTTACAATGAGCAGTTCTTC.

The J gene is TRBJ1-2, the V gene TRBV3-1 (or the pseudogene TRBV3-2); D unclear. The CDR3 has 9 amino acids. From germline, CDR1 is LGHDT and CDR2 YNNKEL (reference sequence). The V end was cut by 6 bases, the J end by 8 bases, with 4 bases between. CDR3 region: CASREGYTF. CDR3 nucleotide sequence: TGTGCCAGCAGGGAAGGCTACACCTTC.

The rearrangement links TRBV27 to TRBJ1-1, with 8 bases identical to TRBD1. Germline assignment: CDR1 MNHEY and CDR2 SMNVEV (reference sequence). After removal of 5 bases from V and 4 bases from J, the junction contained 9 bases not matched to a gene. This CDR3 is 15 amino acids long. In DNA, the CDR3 is TGTGCCAGCAGTCCTGCCCGGACAGGGACCACTGAAGCTTTCTTT. This sequence encodes CASSPARTGTTEAFF.

The CDR3 sequence is CASSQARAYNEQFF. CDR3 in DNA: TGCGCCAGCAGCCAAGCCAGGGCCTACAATGAGCAGTTCTTC. The V call is TRBV4-3, the J call TRBJ2-1; D may be TRBD1 (5 bases). The CDR3 totals 14 residues. Germline CDR1 LGHNA, CDR2 YSLEER. Trimming removed 1 base at V and 2 bases at J, with 6 bases between.

This clone was detected only once. The gene calls are TRBV4-1 and TRBJ2-1; 8 bases agree with TRBD2. There are 15 residues in the CDR3. Germline CDR1 and CDR2: MGHRA and YSYEKL. V lost 3 bases, J lost 7 bases, and 8 bases stayed unmatched. CDR3 coding DNA: TGCGCCAGCAGCCAGATAAGCGGGAGAGGGAATGAGCAGTTCTTC. Protein: CASSQISGRGNEQFF.

This chain links TRBV2 with TRBJ2-7; 7 positions agree with TRBD1. CDR1 and CDR2 from the germline V gene are SNHLY and FYNNEI. The V segment lost 6 bases and the J segment 2 bases; nucleotides outside the gene matches: 10. There are 15 residues in the CDR3. The CDR3 protein is CASRDPAGGTYEQYF. The DNA of the CDR3 is TGTGCCAGCAGGGACCCAGCAGGGGGAACCTACGAGCAGTACTTC.

The V and J genes are TRBV19 and TRBJ2-7, with unresolved D. The V and J ends lost 3 bases and 3 bases respectively, with 12 bases between them. From germline, CDR1 is LNHDA and CDR2 SQIVND (reference sequence). The CDR3 is made up of 14 amino acids. The CDR3 loop reads CASSIAENVYEQYF. The CDR3 region has the DNA TGTGCCAGTAGTATTGCAGAGAACGTCTACGAGCAGTACTTC.

Comments on this clone: The same CDR3 arises from other DNA sequences in this sample as well. The chain uses TRBV2 and TRBJ2-7; D is unresolved. Trimming removed 1 base from V and 2 bases from J, with 6 bases in between. The CDR3 length is 13 residues. Germline-derived CDR1 and CDR2 are SNHLY and FYNNEI. DNA for the CDR3: TGTGCCAGCAGTGAAGACAGTCCCTACGAGCAGTACTTC. Amino acid sequence: CASSEDSPYEQYF.

This rearrangement joins TRBV30 to TRBJ1-2; D not certain. The ends were cut back, 3 bases at V and 4 bases at J, with 12 bases in the middle. Germline assignment: CDR1 GTSNPN and CDR2 SVGIG (reference sequence). This CDR3 contains 13 residues. Here the CDR3 reads CAWSPGSIYGYTF. The CDR3 nucleotides read TGTGCCTGGAGCCCGGGCTCCATCTATGGCTACACCTTC.

This chain joins TRBV1 and TRBJ2-2; the table calls TRBD2, which could not be checked here. TRBV1 is a listed pseudogene. This CDR3 comprises 23 residues. The CDR3 nucleotides read TGCACCAGCAGCCAAGATCGCTACCTTCGACCTAGCGGGAGGGCCCTCGCCACCGGGGAGCTGTTTTTT. Translation gives CTSSQDRYLRPSGRALATGELFF.

This rearrangement joins TRBV4-1 to TRBJ1-1; no definite D call. V was shortened by 2 bases and J by 4 bases, with 26 bases between the two germline ends. Looked up from germline, CDR1 is MGHRA and CDR2 is YSYEKL. The CDR3 is made up of 19 amino acids. CDR3 in amino acids: CASSQPDQGRRVDGTEAFF. The CDR3 nucleotides read TGCGCCAGCAGCCAACCGGATCAAGGGAGGAGAGTAGACGGCACTGAAGCTTTCTTT.

V is TRBV4-3 and J is TRBJ1-1; 11 nucleotides match TRBD1. V lost 3 bases, J lost 3 bases, and 6 bases stayed unmatched. CDR1 LGHNA and CDR2 YSLEER come from the germline V gene. The CDR3 spans 16 residues. CDR3 region: CASSHWTGGSDTEAFF. The CDR3 bases are TGCGCCAGCAGCCATTGGACAGGGGGCAGCGACACTGAAGCTTTCTTT.

The gene calls are TRBV10-1 and TRBJ2-1; 14 bases are shared with TRBD2. Germline V gene lookup returns CDR1 WNHNN and CDR2 SYGVQD (reference sequence). The CDR3 is 16 amino acids. V lost 3 bases and J lost 6; bases outside the gene matches: 4. The CDR3 DNA sequence: TGCGCCAGCAGTGATACCGGGACTAGCGGGAGCAATGAGCAGTTCTTC. It specifies CASSDTGTSGSNEQFF.

The rearrangement uses TRBV5-1 and TRBJ2-7, with D possibly matching TRBD1 (8 bases). Germline lookup yields CDR1 SGHRS and CDR2 YFSETQ. Trimming left V 4 bases short and J 0 bases short, with 17 bases between. The CDR3 is 16 residues long. This chain's CDR3 is CASSPKTGDYSYEQYF. The CDR3 coding sequence is TGCGCCAGCAGCCCGAAGACAGGGGACTACTCCTACGAGCAGTACTTC. The full variable domain, rest sourced from reference TRBV5-1 and TRBJ2-7, is KAGVTQTPRYLIKTRGQQVTLSCSPISGHRSVSWYQQTPGQGLQFLFEYFSETQRNKGNFPGRFSGRQFSNSRSEMNVSTLELGDSALYLCASSPKTGDYSYEQYFGPGTRLTVT.

The rearrangement uses TRBV9 and TRBJ2-7; D is ambiguous. Germline lookup yields CDR1 SGDLS and CDR2 YYNGEE. The V end lost 0 bases, the J end lost 2 bases, and 12 bases lay between the germline ends. CDR3 length: 15 residues. This CDR3 reads CASSVGETVAYEQYF. Here the CDR3 DNA reads TGTGCCAGCAGCGTAGGCGAGACGGTGGCCTACGAGCAGTACTTC.

The J gene is TRBJ2-7, the V gene TRBV7-8; 7 bases are a match to TRBD1. The CDR3 spans 14 residues. CDR1 and CDR2 (germline): SGHVS, FQNEAQ. The ends lost 4 bases at V and 3 bases at J; junction bases unmatched: 6. CDR3: CASSWGTADYEQYF. CDR3 in DNA: TGTGCCAGCAGCTGGGGGACAGCCGACTACGAGCAGTACTTC.

The chain recombines TRBV7-8 with TRBJ2-7; D is undetermined. The length of the CDR3 is 13 residues. The germline CDR1 and CDR2 sequences are SGHVS and FQNEAQ. Trimming cost V 3 bases and J 6 bases, with 12 bases left between them. This CDR3 reads CASSLSPLLEQYF. DNA for the CDR3: TGTGCCAGCAGCTTGAGTCCCCTGCTCGAGCAGTACTTC.

Worth noting for this clone: Other nucleotide sequences in the sample specify the same CDR3. The chain is built from TRBV7-8 and TRBJ2-7; D is unresolved. Trimming took off 4 bases at V and 2 bases at J, with 6 bases between the two ends. This CDR3 region has 12 residues. The germline CDR1 and CDR2 sequences are SGHVS and FQNEAQ. CDR3 sequence (DNA): TGTGCCAGCAGCTCAGTCCCCTACGAGCAGTACTTC. The encoded protein is CASSSVPYEQYF. Variable domain in full (rest from reference TRBV7-8 and TRBJ2-7): GAGVSQSPRYKVAKRGQDVALRCDPISGHVSLFWYQQALGQGPEFLTYFQNEAQLDKSGLPSDRFFAERPEGSVSTLKIQRTQQEDSAVYLCASSSVPYEQYFGPGTRLTVT.

V gene TRBV7-8 combines with J gene TRBJ1-5, with D maybe TRBD1 (5 bases). V lost 3 bases to trimming and J lost 8 bases, with 14 bases between them. This CDR3 region has 14 residues. Germline V CDR1 and CDR2: SGHVS, FQNEAQ. The DNA of the CDR3 is TGTGCCAGCAGCTTTTCAGACAGACCTGAGCCCCAGCATTTT. Its translation is CASSFSDRPEPQHF.

This clone was picked up one time. Other DNA variants within this sample encode the same CDR3. V gene TRBV7-2 combines with J gene TRBJ2-7, with no clear D. The V end was cut by 5 bases, the J end by 2 bases, with 7 bases between. Germline lookup yields CDR1 SGHTA and CDR2 FQGNSA. This CDR3 has 12 amino acids. The CDR3 loop is CASSPGPYEQYF. Written as DNA, the CDR3 is TGTGCCAGCAGCCCGGGCCCCTACGAGCAGTACTTC.

The gene calls are TRBV4-3 and TRBJ2-1, with 7 bases that match TRBD1. The CDR3 length is 15 residues. Germline CDR1 and CDR2: LGHNA and YSLEER. The V segment lost 1 base and the J segment 6 bases; nucleotides outside the gene matches: 6. CDR3 sequence: CASSQGTGRLNEQFF. The CDR3 DNA follows: TGCGCCAGCAGCCAAGGGACAGGACGACTCAATGAGCAGTTCTTC.

V usage is TRBV6-5 and J usage is TRBJ1-1; 8 nucleotides match TRBD1. This CDR3 region has 13 residues. Germline CDR1 reads MNHEY; CDR2 reads SVGAGI. J gave up 5 bases and V 5 bases, and 4 bases lay outside the gene matches. In DNA form, the CDR3 reads TGTGCCAGCAGTGAGACAGGGGTTACTGAAGCTTTCTTT. The encoded protein is CASSETGVTEAFF.

The rearrangement joins TRBV27 to TRBJ1-1, with a tentative D call TRBD1 (5 bases). This CDR3 has 15 amino acids. Germline assignment: CDR1 MNHEY and CDR2 SMNVEV (reference sequence). V lost 6 bases, J lost 4 bases, and 18 bases lay in between. For the CDR3, the DNA is TGTGCCAGCAGGTTAACCCCCGGGGGAAGCACTGAAGCTTTCTTT. Amino acids: CASRLTPGGSTEAFF.

The V and J genes are TRBV4-1 and TRBJ2-1, with D possibly TRBD2 on 5 matching bases. Trimming stripped 6 bases from V and 7 bases from J, with 19 bases between. This CDR3 spans 15 amino acids. Per germline, CDR1 MGHRA and CDR2 YSYEKL. The CDR3: CASSRSGSSGNEQFF. The CDR3 DNA reads as TGCGCCAGCAGTCGATCCGGGTCTTCGGGAAATGAGCAGTTCTTC.